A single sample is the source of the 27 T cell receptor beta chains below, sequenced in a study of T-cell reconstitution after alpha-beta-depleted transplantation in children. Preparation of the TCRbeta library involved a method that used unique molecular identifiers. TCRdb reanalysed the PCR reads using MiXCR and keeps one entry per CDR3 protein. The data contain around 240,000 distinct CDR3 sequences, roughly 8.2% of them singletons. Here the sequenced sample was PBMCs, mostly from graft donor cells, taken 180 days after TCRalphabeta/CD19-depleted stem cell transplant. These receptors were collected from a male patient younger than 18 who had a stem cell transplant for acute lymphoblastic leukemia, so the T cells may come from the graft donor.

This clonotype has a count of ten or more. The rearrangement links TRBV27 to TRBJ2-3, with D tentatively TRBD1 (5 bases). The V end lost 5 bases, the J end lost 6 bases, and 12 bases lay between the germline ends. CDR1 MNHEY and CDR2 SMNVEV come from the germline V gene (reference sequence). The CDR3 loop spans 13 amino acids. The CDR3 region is CASSLPSGDTQYF. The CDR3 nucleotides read TGTGCCAGCAGTCTTCCCTCAGGGGATACGCAGTATTTT.

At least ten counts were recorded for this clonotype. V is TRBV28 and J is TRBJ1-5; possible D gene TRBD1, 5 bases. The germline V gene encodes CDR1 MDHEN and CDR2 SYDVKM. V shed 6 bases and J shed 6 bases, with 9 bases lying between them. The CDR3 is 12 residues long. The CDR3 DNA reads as TGTGCCAGCAGACCCGGGGGTCAGCCCCAGCATTTT. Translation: CASRPGGQPQHF.

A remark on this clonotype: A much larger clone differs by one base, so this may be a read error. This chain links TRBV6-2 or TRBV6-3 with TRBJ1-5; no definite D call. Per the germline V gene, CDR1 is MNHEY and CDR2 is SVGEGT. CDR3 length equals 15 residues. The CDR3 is CASSYQRFSYQPQHF. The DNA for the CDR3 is TGTGCCAGCAGTTACCAGAGATTTAGCTATCAGCCCCAGCATTTT.

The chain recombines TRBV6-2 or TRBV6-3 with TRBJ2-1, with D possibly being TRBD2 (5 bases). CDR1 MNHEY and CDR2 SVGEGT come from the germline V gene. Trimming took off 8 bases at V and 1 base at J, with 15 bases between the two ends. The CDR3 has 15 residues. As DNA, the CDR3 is TGTGCCAGCTCCTCTAGCCCCTCTTCCTACAATGAGCAGTTCTTC. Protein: CASSSSPSSYNEQFF.

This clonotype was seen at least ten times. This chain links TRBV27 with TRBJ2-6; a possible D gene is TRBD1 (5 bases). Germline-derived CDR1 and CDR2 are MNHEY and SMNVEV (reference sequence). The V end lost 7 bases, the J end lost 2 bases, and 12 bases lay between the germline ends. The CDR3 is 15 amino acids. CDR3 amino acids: CASTSVGAGANVLTF. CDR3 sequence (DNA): TGTGCCAGCACCTCCGTAGGGGCTGGGGCCAACGTCCTGACTTTC.

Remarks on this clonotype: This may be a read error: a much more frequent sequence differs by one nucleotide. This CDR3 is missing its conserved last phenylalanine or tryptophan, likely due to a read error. The CDR3 reads CASSPGAYGYTY. CDR3 bases: TGTGCCAGCAGTCCCGGGGCCTATGGCTACACCTAC. The chain links TRBV6-5 to TRBJ1-2; a possible D gene is TRBD1 (5 bases). With 5 bases removed from V and 4 bases from J, the gap between germline ends came to 8 bases. Germline CDR1 MNHEY, CDR2 SVGAGI. The CDR3 runs to 12 residues.

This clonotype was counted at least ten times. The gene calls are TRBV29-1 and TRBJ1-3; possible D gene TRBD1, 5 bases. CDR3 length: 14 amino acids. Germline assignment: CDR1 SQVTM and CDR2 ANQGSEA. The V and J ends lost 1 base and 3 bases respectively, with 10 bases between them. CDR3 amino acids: CSVEGGTVGNTIYF. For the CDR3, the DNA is TGCAGCGTTGAAGGCGGGACGGTTGGAAACACCATATATTTT.

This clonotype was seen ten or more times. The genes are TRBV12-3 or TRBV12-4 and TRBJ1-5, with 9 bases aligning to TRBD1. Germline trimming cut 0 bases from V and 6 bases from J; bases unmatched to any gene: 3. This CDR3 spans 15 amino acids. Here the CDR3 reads CASSLATGGGQPQHF. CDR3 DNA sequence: TGTGCCAGCAGTTTAGCGACAGGGGGGGGTCAGCCCCAGCATTTT.

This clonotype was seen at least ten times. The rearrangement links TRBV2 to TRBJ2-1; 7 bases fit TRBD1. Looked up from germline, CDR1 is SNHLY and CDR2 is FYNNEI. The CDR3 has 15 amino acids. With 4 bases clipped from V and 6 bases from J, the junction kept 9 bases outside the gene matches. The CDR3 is CASSGPLTGRNEQFF. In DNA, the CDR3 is TGTGCCAGCAGTGGACCCCTGACAGGGCGCAATGAGCAGTTCTTC. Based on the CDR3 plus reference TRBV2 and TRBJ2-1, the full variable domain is EPEVTQTPSHQVTQMGQEVILRCVPISNHLYFYWYRQILGQKVEFLVSFYNNEISEKSEIFDDQFSVERPDGSNFTLKIRSTKLEDSAMYFCASSGPLTGRNEQFFGPGTRLTVL.

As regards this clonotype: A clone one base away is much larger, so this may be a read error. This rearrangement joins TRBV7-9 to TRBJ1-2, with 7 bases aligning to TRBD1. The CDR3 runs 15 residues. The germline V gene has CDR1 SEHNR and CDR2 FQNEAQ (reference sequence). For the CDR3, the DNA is TGTGCCAGCAGCCACCGGACAGGCGCTAACTATGACTACACCTTC. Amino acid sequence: CASSHRTGANYDYTF.

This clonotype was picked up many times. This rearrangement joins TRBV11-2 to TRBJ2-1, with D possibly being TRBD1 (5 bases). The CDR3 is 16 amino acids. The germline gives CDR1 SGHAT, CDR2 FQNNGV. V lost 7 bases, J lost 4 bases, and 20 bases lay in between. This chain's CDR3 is CASMLGALESYNEQFF. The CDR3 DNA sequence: TGTGCCAGCATGCTAGGGGCTTTGGAGTCTTACAATGAGCAGTTCTTC.

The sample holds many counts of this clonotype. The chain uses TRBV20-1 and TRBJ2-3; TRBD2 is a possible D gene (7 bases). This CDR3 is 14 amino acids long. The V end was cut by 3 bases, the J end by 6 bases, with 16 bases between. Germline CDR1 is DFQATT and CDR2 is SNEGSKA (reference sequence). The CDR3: CSASLRGGEDTQYF. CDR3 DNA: TGCAGTGCTAGCTTAAGGGGGGGTGAGGATACGCAGTATTTT.

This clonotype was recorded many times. The CDR3 DNA is TGTGCCAGCATAAGGGGCGGGAGTTACAATGAGCAGTTCTTC. Translating gives CASIRGGSYNEQFF. The chain joins TRBV28 to TRBJ2-1; 7 bases match TRBD2. The germline V gene encodes CDR1 MDHEN and CDR2 SYDVKM. This CDR3 has 14 amino acids. The junction had 7 bases not matched to a gene; V was cut back by 7 bases and J by 4 bases.

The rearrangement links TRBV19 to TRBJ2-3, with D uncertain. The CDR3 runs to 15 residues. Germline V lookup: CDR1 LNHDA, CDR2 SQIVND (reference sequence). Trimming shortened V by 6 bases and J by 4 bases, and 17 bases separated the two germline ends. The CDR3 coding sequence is TGTGCCAGTAGAGTAATGGGTCCAGTTTCAGATACGCAGTATTTT. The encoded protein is CASRVMGPVSDTQYF.

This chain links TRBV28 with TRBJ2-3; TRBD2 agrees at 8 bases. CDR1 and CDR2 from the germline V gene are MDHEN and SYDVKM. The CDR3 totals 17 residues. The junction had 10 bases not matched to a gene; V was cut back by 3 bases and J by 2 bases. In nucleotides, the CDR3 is TGTGCCAGCAGTTTTCAAGGAGGCGGGAGGACCACAGATACGCAGTATTTT. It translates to CASSFQGGGRTTDTQYF.

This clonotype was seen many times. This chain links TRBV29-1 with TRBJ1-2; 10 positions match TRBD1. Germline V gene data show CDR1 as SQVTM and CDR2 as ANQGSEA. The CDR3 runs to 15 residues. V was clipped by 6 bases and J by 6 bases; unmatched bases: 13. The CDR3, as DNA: TGCAGCGTCCCCCGGGACAGGGGACGCACGGATGGCTACACCTTC. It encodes CSVPRDRGRTDGYTF.

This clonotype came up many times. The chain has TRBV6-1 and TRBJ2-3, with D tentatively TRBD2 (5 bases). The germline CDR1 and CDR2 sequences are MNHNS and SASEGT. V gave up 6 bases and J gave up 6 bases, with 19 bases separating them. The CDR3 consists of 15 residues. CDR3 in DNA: TGTGCCAGCAGCGATCGACTATACGGATCGGATACGCAGTATTTT. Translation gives CASSDRLYGSDTQYF.

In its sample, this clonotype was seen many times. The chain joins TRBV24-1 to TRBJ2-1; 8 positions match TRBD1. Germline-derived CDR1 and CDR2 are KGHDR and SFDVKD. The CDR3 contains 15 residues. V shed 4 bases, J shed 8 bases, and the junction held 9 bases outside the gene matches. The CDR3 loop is CATSDPGRGQDEQFF. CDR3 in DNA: TGTGCCACCAGTGACCCGGGCAGGGGGCAAGATGAGCAGTTCTTC.

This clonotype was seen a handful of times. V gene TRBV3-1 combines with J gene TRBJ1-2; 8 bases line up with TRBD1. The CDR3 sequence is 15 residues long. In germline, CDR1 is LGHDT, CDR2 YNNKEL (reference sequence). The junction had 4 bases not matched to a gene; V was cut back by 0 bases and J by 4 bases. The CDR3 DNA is TGTGCCAGCAGCCAAGAAGGGACAGGCCTCTATGGCTACACCTTC. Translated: CASSQEGTGLYGYTF.

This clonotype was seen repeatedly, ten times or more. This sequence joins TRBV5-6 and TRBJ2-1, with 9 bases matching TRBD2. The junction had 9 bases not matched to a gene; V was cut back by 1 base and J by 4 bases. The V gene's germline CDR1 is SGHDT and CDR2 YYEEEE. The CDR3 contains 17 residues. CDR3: CASSLWVGLALYNEQFF. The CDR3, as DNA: TGTGCCAGCAGCTTGTGGGTGGGACTAGCTTTATACAATGAGCAGTTCTTC.

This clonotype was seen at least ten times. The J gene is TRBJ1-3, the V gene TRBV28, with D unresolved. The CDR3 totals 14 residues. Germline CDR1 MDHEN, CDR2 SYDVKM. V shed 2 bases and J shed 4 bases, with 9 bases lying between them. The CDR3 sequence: CASSLISRGNTIYF. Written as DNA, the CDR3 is TGTGCCAGCAGTTTAATAAGCAGAGGAAACACCATATATTTT.

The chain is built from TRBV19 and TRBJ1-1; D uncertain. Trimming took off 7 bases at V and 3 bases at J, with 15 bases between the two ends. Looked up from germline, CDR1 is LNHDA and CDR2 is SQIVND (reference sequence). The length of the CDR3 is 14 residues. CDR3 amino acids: CASTLGIGYTEAFF. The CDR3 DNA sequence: TGTGCCAGTACTTTAGGGATAGGCTACACTGAAGCTTTCTTT.

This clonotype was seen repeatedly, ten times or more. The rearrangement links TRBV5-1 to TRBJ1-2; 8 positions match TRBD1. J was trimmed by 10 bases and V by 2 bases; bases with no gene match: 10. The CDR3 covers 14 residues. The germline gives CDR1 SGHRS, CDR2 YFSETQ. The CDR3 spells CASSFRAGQGDYTF. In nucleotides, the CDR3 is TGCGCCAGCAGCTTCAGAGCCGGACAGGGCGACTACACCTTC. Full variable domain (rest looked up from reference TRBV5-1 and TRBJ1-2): KAGVTQTPRYLIKTRGQQVTLSCSPISGHRSVSWYQQTPGQGLQFLFEYFSETQRNKGNFPGRFSGRQFSNSRSEMNVSTLELGDSALYLCASSFRAGQGDYTFGSGTRLTVV.

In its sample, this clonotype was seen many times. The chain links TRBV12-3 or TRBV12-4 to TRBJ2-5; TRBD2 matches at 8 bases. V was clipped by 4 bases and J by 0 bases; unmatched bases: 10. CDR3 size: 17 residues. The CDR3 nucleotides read TGTGCCAGCAGTTCCACTAGCGGACGACCGTACCAAGAGACCCAGTACTTC. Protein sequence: CASSSTSGRPYQETQYF.

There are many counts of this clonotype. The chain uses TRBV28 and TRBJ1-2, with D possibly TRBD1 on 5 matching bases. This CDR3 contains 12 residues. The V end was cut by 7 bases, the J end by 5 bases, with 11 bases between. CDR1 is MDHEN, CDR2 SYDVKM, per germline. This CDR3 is CASTNAGYGYTF. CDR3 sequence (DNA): TGTGCCAGCACCAACGCAGGGTATGGCTACACCTTC.

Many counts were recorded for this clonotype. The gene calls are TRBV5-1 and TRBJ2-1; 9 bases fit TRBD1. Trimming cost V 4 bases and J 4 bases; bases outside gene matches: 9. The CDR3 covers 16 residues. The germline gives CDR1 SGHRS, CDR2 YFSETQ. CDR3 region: CASSQKGQGPYNEQFF. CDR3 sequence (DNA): TGCGCCAGCAGCCAGAAGGGACAGGGACCGTACAATGAGCAGTTCTTC.

This CDR3 is CASSLGQGSGNTF. As DNA, the CDR3 is TGTGCCAGCAGCTTGGGACAGGGAAGCGGCAACACCTTC. J is TRBJ1-2 and V is TRBV7-9, with 9 bases lining up with TRBD1. Germline CDR1 reads SEHNR; CDR2 reads FQNEAQ (reference sequence). The CDR3 extends over 13 amino acids. V shed 3 bases and J 12 bases; nucleotides not matched to a gene: 8.